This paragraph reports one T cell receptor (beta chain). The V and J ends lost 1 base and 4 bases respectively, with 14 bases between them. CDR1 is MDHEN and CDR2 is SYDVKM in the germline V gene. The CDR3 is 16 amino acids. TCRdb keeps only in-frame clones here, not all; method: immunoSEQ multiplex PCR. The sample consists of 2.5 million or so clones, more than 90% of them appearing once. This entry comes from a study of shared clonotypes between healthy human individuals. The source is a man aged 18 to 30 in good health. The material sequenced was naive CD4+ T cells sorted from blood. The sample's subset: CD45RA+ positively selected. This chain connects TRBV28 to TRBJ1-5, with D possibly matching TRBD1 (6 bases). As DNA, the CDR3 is TGTGCCAGCAGTTTATCCCCTGGACAGTCAAATCAGCCCCAGCATTTT. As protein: CASSLSPGQSNQPQHF.